A single TCR beta chain is shown here with its context. Antigen specificity is unknown. TCRdb reprocessed the 5' RACE reads and stores each CDR3 protein as one record, lacking DNA. In all, the sample yields some 190,000 distinct CDR3 sequences. The data derive from a study of monozygotic twins with inflammatory bowel disease. Study-wide results and caveats: Against healthy co-twins, IBD patients had lower TCRbeta diversity (measured by inverse Simpson).

The sequence came from a human donor with ulcerative colitis or Crohn's disease, or a healthy co-twin of an affected twin (not recorded which). Specimen: blood.

CDR3 region: CASSEYQETQYF. The chain links TRBV25-1 to TRBJ2-5. Germline assignment: CDR1 MGHDK and CDR2 SYGVNS. The CDR3 spans 12 residues.